The 14 T cell receptor beta chains below were found in one sample sequenced in a study of blood T cell repertoires in COVID-19. Libraries were prepared by immunoSEQ multiplex PCR; TCRdb keeps only in-frame clonotypes and omits some of them. The sample consists of 70,000 or so clones, around 90% of them appearing once. Sequences were obtained from peripheral blood. The receptor set was obtained from a man in his fifties with acute or convalescent COVID-19.

The chain links TRBV21-1 to TRBJ2-7; the table's D gene call, TRBD1, was not cross checked with the DNA. TRBV21-1 is listed as a pseudogene. CDR3 length equals 14 residues. The CDR3 is CASSVRGGPYEQYF. The DNA of the CDR3 is TGTGCCAGCAGCGTCAGGGGTGGCCCTTACGAGCAGTACTTC.

This sequence joins TRBV7-9 and TRBJ2-5; no clear D gene. The CDR3 runs to 14 residues. With 2 bases removed from V and 5 bases from J, the gap between germline ends came to 12 bases. CDR1 SEHNR and CDR2 FQNEAQ come from the germline V gene (reference sequence). The chain's CDR3 is CASSLYTAAETQYF. The CDR3 region has the DNA TGTGCCAGCAGCTTATATACAGCCGCGGAGACCCAGTACTTC. Variable domain in full (rest from reference TRBV7-9 and TRBJ2-5): DTGVSQNPRHKITKRGQNVTFRCDPISEHNRLYWYRQTLGQGPEFLTYFQNEAQLEKSRLLSDRFSAERPKGSFSTLEIQRTEQGDSAMYLCASSLYTAAETQYFGPGTRLLVL.

This chain links TRBV5-1 with TRBJ2-5; D is possibly TRBD2 (5 bases). The germline V and J ends were trimmed by 1 base and 5 bases, with 12 bases remaining between them. The CDR3 runs 14 residues. In germline, CDR1 is SGHRS, CDR2 YFSETQ. The DNA for the CDR3 is TGCGCCAGCAGCTTGTCCACTAGGCTTGAGACCCAGTACTTC. This encodes CASSLSTRLETQYF.

The V gene is TRBV11-1, the J gene TRBJ2-5, with D unclear. The CDR3 is 13 residues long. Germline V gene lookup returns CDR1 SGHAT and CDR2 FQDESV (reference sequence). Trimming removed 1 base from V and 4 bases from J, with 7 bases in between. The CDR3 nucleotides are TGTGCCAGCAGCTTAGGGGCAGGAGAGACCCAGTACTTC. Encoded protein: CASSLGAGETQYF.

The rearrangement uses TRBV28 and TRBJ2-7, with 9 positions matching TRBD1. CDR3 length: 14 amino acids. The germline V gene encodes CDR1 MDHEN and CDR2 SYDVKM. Losses at the gene ends were 5 bases for V and 2 bases for J; bases not matched to a gene: 4. The CDR3 here is CASSVYRGPYEQYF. The CDR3 coding sequence is TGTGCCAGCAGTGTATACAGGGGGCCCTACGAGCAGTACTTC.

This rearrangement joins TRBV5-1 to TRBJ2-7; 14 nucleotides line up with TRBD2. The CDR3 length is 18 residues. Germline CDR1 SGHRS, CDR2 YFSETQ. V trimming: 0 bases; J trimming: 3 bases; junction bases outside the gene matches: 8. The CDR3 bases are TGCGCCAGCAGCTTGGGGGGGACTAGCGGGAGAAGCGTCTACGAGCAGTACTTC. Protein sequence: CASSLGGTSGRSVYEQYF. Supplemented by reference TRBV5-1 and TRBJ2-7, the full variable domain reads KAGVTQTPRYLIKTRGQQVTLSCSPISGHRSVSWYQQTPGQGLQFLFEYFSETQRNKGNFPGRFSGRQFSNSRSEMNVSTLELGDSALYLCASSLGGTSGRSVYEQYFGPGTRLTVT.

The CDR3, as DNA: TGTGCCAGCAGCTTAGTCCGGGTCGGGGAGACCCAGTACTTC. Amino acid sequence: CASSLVRVGETQYF. This chain links TRBV11-2 with TRBJ2-5; no clear D. Germline CDR1 is SGHAT and CDR2 is FQNNGV. The ends were cut back, 1 base at V and 5 bases at J, with 11 bases in the middle. The CDR3 has 14 amino acids.

The genes are TRBV19 and TRBJ1-2, with D unresolved. V lost 3 bases and J lost 4, with 15 bases in between. This CDR3 comprises 15 residues. CDR1 and CDR2 from the germline V gene are LNHDA and SQIVND (reference sequence). In nucleotides, the CDR3 is TGTGCCAGTAGTATCCCACTGGCAGCGAGCTATGGCTACACCTTC. This codes for CASSIPLAASYGYTF.

The chain employs TRBV5-1 and TRBJ2-3, with D possibly matching TRBD2 (7 bases). The V and J ends lost 7 bases and 3 bases respectively, with 18 bases between them. Germline assignment: CDR1 SGHRS and CDR2 YFSETQ. The CDR3 loop spans 15 amino acids. The CDR3 spells CASFRGGGPTDTQYF. In DNA form, the CDR3 reads TGCGCCAGCTTTAGAGGGGGAGGGCCTACAGATACGCAGTATTTT.

The V and J genes are TRBV19 and TRBJ2-3; D is possibly TRBD2 (6 bases). The ends were cut back, 5 bases at V and 10 bases at J, with 16 bases in the middle. Germline values: CDR1 LNHDA, CDR2 SQIVND (reference sequence). The CDR3 runs 13 residues. The CDR3 DNA sequence: TGTGCCAGTAGTTGGAAGATCGGGGGTCCGCAGTATTTT. Translated: CASSWKIGGPQYF.

The genes are TRBV2 and TRBJ2-3, with 14 bases that match TRBD2. The CDR3 has 15 residues. With 8 bases clipped from V and 6 bases from J, the junction kept 7 bases outside the gene matches. CDR1 and CDR2 from the germline V gene are SNHLY and FYNNEI. This chain's CDR3 is CASAGTSGGGDTQYF. The CDR3 coding sequence is TGTGCCAGCGCCGGGACTAGCGGGGGAGGCGATACGCAGTATTTT.

The genes are TRBV18 and TRBJ1-1; TRBD1 agrees at 7 bases. This CDR3 spans 11 amino acids. J was trimmed by 8 bases and V by 6 bases; bases with no gene match: 3. The germline CDR1 and CDR2 sequences are KGHSH and LQKENI. In DNA, the CDR3 is TGTGCCAGCTCGTGGACAGGCGAAGCTTTCTTT. As protein: CASSWTGEAFF. Using reference TRBV18 and TRBJ1-1 for the parts outside the CDR3, the full variable domain is NAGVMQNPRHLVRRRGQEARLRCSPMKGHSHVYWYRQLPEEGLKFMVYLQKENIIDESGMPKERFSAEFPKEGPSILRIQQVVRGDSAAYFCASSWTGEAFFGQGTRLTVV.

The V gene is TRBV7-9, the J gene TRBJ2-3; 8 bases are shared with TRBD1. The CDR3 totals 14 residues. V lost 4 bases and J lost 4; bases outside the gene matches: 4. Germline lookup yields CDR1 SEHNR and CDR2 FQNEAQ (reference sequence). CDR3 nucleotides: TGTGCCAGCAGCTCCGACAGGGGCGCAGATACGCAGTATTTT. This translates into CASSSDRGADTQYF.

The J gene is TRBJ2-5, the V gene TRBV6-1; 7 nucleotides agree with TRBD1. The J segment lost 4 bases and the V segment lost 3 bases, leaving 5 bases of the junction unmatched. Germline CDR1 MNHNS, CDR2 SASEGT. The CDR3 length is 14 residues. CDR3 in amino acids: CASSERAGGETQYF. The CDR3 bases are TGTGCCAGCAGTGAGAGGGCAGGGGGAGAGACCCAGTACTTC.